This T cell receptor beta chain is drawn from a study of shared clonotypes between healthy human individuals. In its sample, this clone was seen once. Measured with immunoSEQ multiplex PCR; TCRdb has only the in-frame clones, and not every one. The sample lists 2 million to 3 million clones; approximately 93% were seen once. Germline CDR1 is SGHTA and CDR2 is FQGNSA. J lost 10 bases, V lost 3 bases, and 10 bases had no gene match. This CDR3 has 16 amino acids. The sequence was obtained from a man aged 18 to 35 in good health. Some clones in this sample may be carry-over from other donors' samples. Sequencing input: naive CD4+ T cells from PBMCs. Subset specified: CD45RA+ positively selected. The V gene is TRBV7-2, the J gene TRBJ1-6; TRBD1 matches 9 bases. The CDR3 region has the DNA TGTGCCAGCAGCTTGAAATCCGGACAGGGGAGCTCACCCCTCCACTTT. It codes for CASSLKSGQGSSPLHF.